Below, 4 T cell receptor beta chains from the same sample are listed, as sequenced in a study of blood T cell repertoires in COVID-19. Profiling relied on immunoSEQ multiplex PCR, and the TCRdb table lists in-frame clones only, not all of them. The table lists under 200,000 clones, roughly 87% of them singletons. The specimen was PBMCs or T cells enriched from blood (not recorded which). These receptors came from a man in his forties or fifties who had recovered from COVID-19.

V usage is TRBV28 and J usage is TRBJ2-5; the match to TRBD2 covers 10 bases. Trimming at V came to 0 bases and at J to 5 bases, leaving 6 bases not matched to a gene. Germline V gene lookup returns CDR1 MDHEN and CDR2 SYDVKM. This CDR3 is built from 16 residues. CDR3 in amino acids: CASSLWASGGYETQYF. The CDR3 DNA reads TGTGCCAGCAGTTTATGGGCTAGCGGGGGTTATGAGACCCAGTACTTC.

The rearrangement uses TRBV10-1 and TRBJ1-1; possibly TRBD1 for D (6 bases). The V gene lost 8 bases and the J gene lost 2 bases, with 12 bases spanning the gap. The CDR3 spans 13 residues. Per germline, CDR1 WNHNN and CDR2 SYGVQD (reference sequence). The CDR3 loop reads CASRGQLNTEAFF. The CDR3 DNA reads TGCGCCAGCCGAGGACAGCTAAACACTGAAGCTTTCTTT.

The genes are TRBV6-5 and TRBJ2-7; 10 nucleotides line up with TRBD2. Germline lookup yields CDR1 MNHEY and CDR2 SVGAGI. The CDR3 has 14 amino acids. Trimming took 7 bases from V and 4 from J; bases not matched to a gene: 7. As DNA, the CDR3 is TGTGCCAGCACCCGAGCTAGCGGGAGTTACGAGCAGTACTTC. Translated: CASTRASGSYEQYF.

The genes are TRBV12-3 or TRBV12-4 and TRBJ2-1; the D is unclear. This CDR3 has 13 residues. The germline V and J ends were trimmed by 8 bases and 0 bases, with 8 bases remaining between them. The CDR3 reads CASFESSYNEQFF. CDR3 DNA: TGTGCCAGCTTCGAGAGCTCCTACAATGAGCAGTTCTTC.